This T cell receptor beta chain was sequenced for a study of blood T cell repertoires in COVID-19. Study-wide background: The study drew acute and convalescent COVID-19 samples from the United States, Italy and Spain. PBMCs, B-cell-depleted T cells, or T cells provided the cDNA or gDNA that made up the material.

Between the trimmed V and J ends, which lost 2 bases and 1 base, there was a span of 11 bases. This CDR3 spans 15 amino acids. CDR1 and CDR2 from the germline V gene are MNHEY and SVGEGT. Authors' processing steps: Amplification with reference gene primers provided the estimates of nucleated cell counts. Generated by immunoSEQ multiplex PCR, the TCRdb table keeps only in-frame clones and is missing some. V and J calls and clone size come straight from that table; D and trimming were deduced from the DNA. This sample has approximately 140,000 clones, with roughly 76% found just once. Specimen: peripheral blood. This TCR was recovered from an older man with acute or convalescent COVID-19. This chain uses TRBV6-2 or TRBV6-3 with TRBJ1-1, with a possible D match to TRBD1 (5 bases). The CDR3 sequence: CASSYGGAGNTEAFF. The CDR3 coding sequence is TGTGCCAGCAGTTACGGCGGGGCCGGGAACACTGAAGCTTTCTTT.